The 20 T cell receptor beta chains below all came from one sample that was sequenced in a study of long-term antiretroviral therapy in people with HIV. They ran version v3.0 of the immunoSEQ assay at survey level. Method: immunoSEQ multiplex PCR; TCRdb's copy keeps in-frame clones and lacks some. Among tens of thousands of clones, approximately 81% were seen once, and the ten largest hold 4.8%. The input for sequencing was unsorted PBMCs, taken roughly 2.9 years before starting antiretroviral therapy. The origin of the receptors is a woman in her 30s with HIV.

The CDR3 loop is CASSGLDPKYTDTQYF. The CDR3 coding sequence is TGTGCCAGCAGTGGCTTGGACCCCAAGTACACAGATACGCAGTATTTT. V and J are TRBV2 and TRBJ2-3; no firm D call. Trimming left V 4 bases short and J 2 bases short, with 16 bases between. The CDR3 runs 16 residues. Germline V gives CDR1 SNHLY, CDR2 FYNNEI.

The chain uses TRBV4-2 and TRBJ1-6; D gene uncertain. The CDR3 totals 15 residues. The germline V gene has CDR1 LGHNA and CDR2 YNFKEQ. Trimming removed 1 base from V and 5 bases from J, with 9 bases in between. The CDR3, as DNA: TGTGCCAGCAGCCAAGTAGAGGGAAATAATTCACCCCTCCACTTT. Its translation is CASSQVEGNNSPLHF.

This rearrangement joins TRBV5-8 to TRBJ1-5; D gene unclear. V lost 6 bases to trimming and J lost 4 bases, with 11 bases between them. Germline V gene data show CDR1 as SGHTS and CDR2 as YDEGEE. The length of the CDR3 is 13 residues. CDR3 protein: CASIGPGNQPQHF. The CDR3 bases are TGTGCCAGCATCGGACCAGGAAATCAGCCCCAGCATTTT.

This chain joins TRBV18 and TRBJ2-6, with D unclear. This CDR3 contains 16 residues. Germline CDR1 KGHSH, CDR2 LQKENI. Trimming cost V 3 bases and J 0 bases, with 9 bases left between them. CDR3 sequence (DNA): TGTGCCAGCTCACCTCTACGTGGCTCTGGGGCCAACGTCCTGACTTTC. Amino acids: CASSPLRGSGANVLTF.

This chain connects TRBV11-2 to TRBJ1-1; D not resolved. V lost 6 bases and J lost 3, with 11 bases in between. The germline CDR1 and CDR2 sequences are SGHAT and FQNNGV. The length of the CDR3 is 13 residues. The CDR3, as DNA: TGTGCCAGCAGACGTGTAAGGGACACTGAAGCTTTCTTT. Its translation is CASRRVRDTEAFF.

This clone was found once. J is TRBJ1-3 and V is TRBV2; D uncertain. From germline, CDR1 is SNHLY and CDR2 FYNNEI. This CDR3 has 11 amino acids. V lost 6 bases and J 4 bases, leaving 4 bases between the germline ends. CDR3 nucleotides: TGTGCCAGCAGGGTAGGAAACACCATATATTTT. Translating gives CASRVGNTIYF. The entire variable domain, with the rest obtained from reference TRBV2 and TRBJ1-3, is as follows: EPEVTQTPSHQVTQMGQEVILRCVPISNHLYFYWYRQILGQKVEFLVSFYNNEISEKSEIFDDQFSVERPDGSNFTLKIRSTKLEDSAMYFCASRVGNTIYFGEGSWLTVV.

The chain couples TRBV5-1 to TRBJ2-7; D is possibly TRBD2 (6 bases). There are 15 residues in the CDR3. With 4 bases removed from V and 5 bases from J, the gap between germline ends came to 19 bases. CDR1 and CDR2 from the germline V gene are SGHRS and YFSETQ. DNA for the CDR3: TGCGCCAGCAGCCCAAGCGGAGGGTATACACACGAGCAGTACTTC. Amino acids: CASSPSGGYTHEQYF.

The rearrangement uses TRBV30 and TRBJ2-7, with 8 bases that match TRBD1. The V segment lost 3 bases and the J segment 4 bases; nucleotides outside the gene matches: 8. CDR3 length: 14 amino acids. The germline gives CDR1 GTSNPN, CDR2 SVGIG (reference sequence). CDR3 sequence: CAWSRTGPRYEQYV. The CDR3, as DNA: TGTGCCTGGAGCAGGACAGGGCCCAGGTACGAGCAGTACGTC.

CDR3 DNA sequence: TGCGCCAGCAGCCGCGGGGGCACAGATACGCAGTATTTT. This codes for CASSRGGTDTQYF. J is TRBJ2-3 and V is TRBV4-1, with D tentatively TRBD2 (6 bases). The CDR3 sequence is 13 residues long. Germline V gives CDR1 MGHRA, CDR2 YSYEKL. Trimming pared 4 bases from V and 1 base from J, leaving 6 bases between.

The chain joins TRBV19 to TRBJ2-6; tentatively, D is TRBD1 (5 bases). V gave up 6 bases and J gave up 0 bases, with 9 bases separating them. The CDR3 runs 15 residues. The V gene's germline CDR1 is LNHDA and CDR2 SQIVND (reference sequence). The CDR3 sequence is CASSTGYSGANVLTF. CDR3 in DNA: TGTGCCAGTAGCACAGGTTACTCTGGGGCCAACGTCCTGACTTTC. Based on the CDR3 plus reference TRBV19 and TRBJ2-6, the full variable domain is DGGITQSPKYLFRKEGQNVTLSCEQNLNHDAMYWYRQDPGQGLRLIYYSQIVNDFQKGDIAEGYSVSREKKESFPLTVTSAQKNPTAFYLCASSTGYSGANVLTFGAGSRLTVL.

This CDR3 is CASSQTRMEAFF. Written as DNA, the CDR3 is TGTGCCAGCAGCCAGACCAGAATGGAAGCTTTCTTT. The gene calls are TRBV7-2 and TRBJ1-1; the D is unclear. The CDR3 covers 12 residues. The V end was cut by 5 bases, the J end by 8 bases, with 12 bases between. Germline loops: CDR1 SGHTA, CDR2 FQGNSA.

V gene TRBV15 combines with J gene TRBJ2-2; D tentatively fits TRBD1 or TRBD2 (5 bases each). The CDR3 covers 16 residues. Deletions cut 8 bases from V and 5 bases from J, with 21 bases between. Germline values: CDR1 LNHNV, CDR2 YYDKDF (reference sequence). CDR3 DNA: TGTGCCACCTCCATGGGGGTGACAGCATCAACCGGGGAGCTGTTTTTT. Protein product: CATSMGVTASTGELFF.

J is TRBJ1-1 and V is TRBV14, with 8 bases fitting TRBD1. The CDR3 length is 16 residues. Trimming at V came to 1 base and at J to 5 bases, leaving 9 bases not matched to a gene. CDR1 and CDR2 (germline): SGHDN, FVKESK. The CDR3 here is CASSQAGQTGETEAFF. Here the CDR3 DNA reads TGTGCCAGCAGCCAAGCGGGGCAGACAGGGGAGACTGAAGCTTTCTTT.

The chain carries TRBV2 and TRBJ2-7, with D perhaps TRBD2 (5 bases). V lost 8 bases to trimming and J lost 3 bases, with 14 bases between them. Germline CDR1 and CDR2: SNHLY and FYNNEI. There are 13 residues in the CDR3. DNA for the CDR3: TGTGCCAGCCTGGGGAGAGGGCTCTACGAGCAGTACTTC. It codes for CASLGRGLYEQYF.

The rearrangement uses TRBV15 and TRBJ2-5; D remains ambiguous. Germline CDR1 LNHNV, CDR2 YYDKDF (reference sequence). The CDR3 consists of 15 residues. Trimming cost V 0 bases and J 5 bases, with 13 bases left between them. The CDR3 is CATSRDLLASETQYF. The CDR3, as DNA: TGTGCCACCAGCAGAGATCTGTTAGCCTCGGAGACCCAGTACTTC.

This sequence joins TRBV5-1 and TRBJ2-3, with D possibly being TRBD1 (7 bases). This CDR3 is 18 amino acids long. The germline CDR1 and CDR2 sequences are SGHRS and YFSETQ. Trimming removed 1 base from V and 0 bases from J, with 18 bases in between. The CDR3 spells CASSLRPRGTASTDTQYF. CDR3 nucleotides: TGCGCCAGCAGCTTGAGGCCTCGGGGGACAGCAAGCACAGATACGCAGTATTTT.

The V call is TRBV9, the J call TRBJ2-1, with D maybe TRBD2 (5 bases). Germline values: CDR1 SGDLS, CDR2 YYNGEE. This CDR3 contains 15 residues. V lost 1 base and J lost 0, with 8 bases in between. In DNA form, the CDR3 reads TGTGCCAGCAGCGTATGGGAGAGCTCCTACAATGAGCAGTTCTTC. This codes for CASSVWESSYNEQFF.

The chain has TRBV6-5 and TRBJ1-1, with D hard to call. V dropped 2 bases and J dropped 4 bases, with 8 bases sitting between them. CDR3 length: 13 residues. CDR1 is MNHEY, CDR2 SVGAGI, per germline. CDR3 in DNA: TGTGCCAGCAGTTACGCCCCCACCACTGAAGCTTTCTTT. This sequence encodes CASSYAPTTEAFF.

This clone has a handful of counts. The genes are TRBV5-1 and TRBJ1-3; D gene unclear. This CDR3 is built from 12 residues. Trimming pared 5 bases from V and 5 bases from J, leaving 8 bases between. Germline lookup yields CDR1 SGHRS and CDR2 YFSETQ. In DNA form, the CDR3 reads TGCGCCAGCAGGGGGTTGCGAAACACCATATATTTT. This encodes CASRGLRNTIYF.

The V gene is TRBV9, the J gene TRBJ2-1; weak D call: TRBD2 (7 bases). V lost 3 bases to trimming and J lost 7 bases, with 14 bases between them. Germline V gene lookup returns CDR1 SGDLS and CDR2 YYNGEE. CDR3 length equals 14 residues. The CDR3 DNA is TGTGCCAGCAGCGCGGGGGGCCTGGCGAATGAGCAGTTCTTC. This gives the protein CASSAGGLANEQFF. Full variable domain (rest looked up from reference TRBV9 and TRBJ2-1): DSGVTQTPKHLITATGQRVTLRCSPRSGDLSVYWYQQSLDQGLQFLIQYYNGEERAKGNILERFSAQQFPDLHSELNLSSLELGDSALYFCASSAGGLANEQFFGPGTRLTVL.